Following are 24 T cell receptor beta chains from one sample sequenced in a study of tumor-infiltrating lymphocytes in primary liver carcinoma. Researchers drew blood RNA from unsorted whole blood and extracted germline DNA as well. From approximately 0.5 ug of total RNA, TCR beta-specific cDNA was reverse-transcribed using a constant-region primer. TCR beta libraries came from three nested multiplex PCR rounds using slightly modified ARM-PCR. TRBV1-TRBV30 forward primers paired with a C-beta reverse primer were used in the first two PCR rounds, which ran roughly 10 cycles each. TCRdb called the multiplex PCR reads again in MiXCR, with one record for every CDR3 protein. This table has approximately 330,000 distinct CDR3 sequences, 65% appearing once. Sample: peripheral blood. The receptor set was obtained from a man aged 40-49 years with primary liver carcinoma and hepatitis B virus infection.

Many counts were recorded for this clonotype. In DNA form, the CDR3 reads TGTGCCAGCAGCCAGTTAGCGGGAGGGCTCCCCTACGAGCAGTACTTC. Its translation is CASSQLAGGLPYEQYF. The V and J genes are TRBV4-2 and TRBJ2-7; 11 bases match TRBD2. In germline, CDR1 is LGHNA, CDR2 YNFKEQ. With V trimmed by 3 bases and J by 2 bases, 6 bases remained unmatched. The CDR3 sequence is 16 residues long.

Here the CDR3 reads CASSRSPTRLDEQFF. CDR3 nucleotides: TGTGCCAGCAGCCGAAGTCCCACTAGGCTCGATGAGCAGTTCTTC. J is TRBJ2-1 and V is TRBV11-2; tentatively, D is TRBD2 (5 bases). CDR1 is SGHAT, CDR2 FQNNGV, per germline. Trimming stripped 5 bases from V and 8 bases from J, with 19 bases between. The CDR3 contains 15 residues.

As regards this clonotype: Relative to the germline gene, one junction end is altered; a read error may explain this. The CDR3 nucleotides are TGTGACAGCAACCAAGATTACCTGAGCTCCTACAATGAGCAGTTCTTC. Amino acids: CDSNQDYLSSYNEQFF. This chain links TRBV14 with TRBJ2-1; no clear D. Germline V lookup: CDR1 SGHDN, CDR2 FVKESK. The CDR3 extends over 16 amino acids.

This clonotype has at least ten counts. This sequence joins TRBV29-1 and TRBJ2-5; the D gene could be TRBD1 or TRBD2 (5 bases each). This CDR3 is built from 11 residues. Trimming shortened V by 5 bases and J by 4 bases, and 8 bases separated the two germline ends. CDR1 and CDR2 (germline): SQVTM, ANQGSEA. The CDR3 DNA follows: TGCAGCGTTAGAGGGGCAGAGACCCAGTACTTC. Its protein product is CSVRGAETQYF.

On this clonotype: Likely a read error: the CDR3 ends without its conserved phenylalanine or tryptophan. The J gene is TRBJ1-5, the V gene TRBV6-6; D is unresolved. The CDR3 is made up of 14 amino acids. The germline gives CDR1 MNHNY, CDR2 SVGAGI (reference sequence). V gave up 5 bases and J gave up 3 bases, with 11 bases separating them. The CDR3 loop reads CASSHLGTNQPQHL. CDR3 nucleotide sequence: TGTGCCAGCAGTCACTTGGGTACCAATCAGCCCCAGCATCTT.

Turning to this clonotype: An end of the junction differs from the germline gene, which may be a read error. This chain joins TRBV11-2 and TRBJ2-3; TRBD2 is a possible D gene (5 bases). The CDR3 length is 14 residues. Germline V gene data show CDR1 as SGHAT and CDR2 as FQNNGV. CDR3 coding DNA: TGTGCCAGCAGTTTAGAGTCGCGGGCAGATACGCAGTATTTT. It yields the protein CASSLESRADTQYF.

Notes on this clonotype: Since no conserved phenylalanine or tryptophan closes the CDR3, a read error is the likely cause. The rearrangement links TRBV4-1 to TRBJ2-3, with 8 bases that match TRBD2. The CDR3 length is 21 residues. Trimming cost V 0 bases and J 5 bases; bases outside gene matches: 22. From germline, CDR1 is MGHRA and CDR2 YSYEKL. CDR3 residues: CASSQDPTSGSFSSAGDTQYS. CDR3 coding DNA: TGCGCCAGCAGCCAAGACCCTACCAGCGGGAGCTTTTCTAGTGCCGGAGATACGCAGTATTCT.

Concerning this clonotype itself: A much larger clone differs by one base, so this may be a read error. The V call is TRBV12-3 or TRBV12-4, the J call TRBJ1-5, with TRBD1 matching 9 bases. This CDR3 contains 13 residues. CDR3 sequence: CANSLDRGKPQHF. In DNA form, the CDR3 reads TGTGCCAACAGTTTGGACAGGGGAAAGCCCCAGCATTTT.

Note on this clonotype: This sequence may be a read error, since a much larger clone differs from it by one base. This chain joins TRBV4-1 and TRBJ1-1, with TRBD1 matching 7 bases. The CDR3 sequence is 15 residues long. Germline V CDR1 and CDR2: MGHRA, YSYEKL. The V segment lost 3 bases and the J segment 6 bases; nucleotides outside the gene matches: 10. CDR3 nucleotides: TGCGCCAGCAGCCATCACCAGGGGGGTAACGCTGAAGCTTTCTTT. Translating gives CASSHHQGGNAEAFF.

The rearrangement links TRBV28 to TRBJ2-6; tentatively, D is TRBD1 (5 bases). The CDR3 totals 15 residues. Germline lookup yields CDR1 MDHEN and CDR2 SYDVKM. The V end was cut by 3 bases, the J end by 4 bases, with 10 bases between. This chain's CDR3 is CASSLSRTGANVLTF. The CDR3 DNA sequence: TGTGCCAGCAGTTTGTCGCGGACAGGGGCCAACGTCCTGACTTTC.

Concerning this clonotype: A read error may be the cause here, since a much bigger clone is one base away. V usage is TRBV10-3 and J usage is TRBJ2-3; possible D gene TRBD2, 7 bases. The CDR3 is 11 amino acids. Germline CDR1 reads ENHRY; CDR2 reads SYGVKD. The CDR3 sequence: CASGGTDMQYF. The CDR3 DNA reads TGTGCCTCGGGGGGCACAGATATGCAGTATTTT.

Ten or more counts support this clonotype. The V call is TRBV5-4, the J call TRBJ1-1, with a tentative D call TRBD1 (5 bases). In germline, CDR1 is SGHNT, CDR2 YYREEE (reference sequence). The CDR3 is made up of 13 amino acids. V dropped 10 bases and J dropped 1 base, with 14 bases sitting between them. CDR3 coding DNA: TGTGCCCGGGGGATGGGGGGGAACACTGAAGCTTTCTTT. Protein: CARGMGGNTEAFF. Variable domain in full (rest from reference TRBV5-4 and TRBJ1-1): ETGVTQSPTHLIKTRGQQVTLRCSSQSGHNTVSWYQQALGQGPQFIFQYYREEENGRGNFPPRFSGLQFPNYSSELNVNALELDDSALYLCARGMGGNTEAFFGQGTRLTVV.

Concerning this clonotype: One end of the junction does not line up with germline, which may come from a read error. The chain carries TRBV5-1 and TRBJ2-1; TRBD1 is a possible D gene (5 bases). Germline lookup yields CDR1 SGHRS and CDR2 YFSETQ. The CDR3 totals 14 residues. The CDR3 DNA reads TGCGCCTGCAGCTTAGGGCGACAGAACAATGAGCAGTTCTTC. It translates to CACSLGRQNNEQFF.

Notes on this clonotype: The CDR3 end shows no conserved phenylalanine or tryptophan, and so a read error is likely. The chain combines TRBV6-6 with TRBJ1-1; D is uncertain. CDR1 and CDR2 (germline): MNHNY, SVGAGI (reference sequence). The CDR3 extends over 12 amino acids. V lost 2 bases and J 5 bases, leaving 6 bases between the germline ends. The CDR3, as DNA: TGTGCCAGCAGTTACGTGGAAACTGAAGCTTTCTCT. Translating gives CASSYVETEAFS.

A remark on this clonotype: With a much larger clone just one base away, this may be a read error. V is TRBV6-2 or TRBV6-3 and J is TRBJ2-1; D is unresolved. Germline V gives CDR1 MNHEY, CDR2 SVGEGT. The CDR3 length is 16 residues. The V gene lost 8 bases and the J gene lost 4 bases, with 21 bases spanning the gap. In DNA form, the CDR3 reads TGTGCCAGCGGCCCCCTTTCTATCTCCGTATACAATGAGCAGTTCTTC. As protein: CASGPLSISVYNEQFF.

In regard to this clonotype: At one end the junction does not follow the germline gene, possibly because of a read error. The genes are TRBV5-5 and TRBJ2-3; D is unresolved. The CDR3 is made up of 15 amino acids. Germline V gene lookup returns CDR1 SGHKS and CDR2 YYEKEE (reference sequence). CDR3 amino acids: CTSSLAGWSIDTQYF. In DNA, the CDR3 is TGTACCAGCAGCTTGGCCGGTTGGAGCATAGATACGCAGTATTTT.

The V call is TRBV11-2, the J call TRBJ2-7; D is possibly TRBD1 (6 bases). CDR1 and CDR2 (germline): SGHAT, FQNNGV. CDR3 size: 14 residues. V lost 7 bases, J lost 10 bases, and 23 bases lay in between. CDR3 in DNA: TGTGCCAGCATCCTAACCCTGACAGGTTACGCACAGTACTTC. Encoded protein: CASILTLTGYAQYF.

This clonotype was seen a few times. The V and J genes are TRBV4-1 and TRBJ1-5, with 8 nucleotides matching TRBD1. The CDR3 length is 15 residues. Germline CDR1 is MGHRA and CDR2 is YSYEKL. J lost 6 bases, V lost 2 bases, and 6 bases had no gene match. CDR3 protein: CASSQRQGLGQPQHF. CDR3 bases: TGCGCCAGCAGCCAACGACAGGGGTTAGGTCAGCCCCAGCATTTT.

Turning to this clonotype: Possible read error: a much larger clone is one base away. The CDR3 is CSSSPVWGSYTEAFF. CDR3 bases: TGTTCCAGCAGTCCGGTTTGGGGTAGTTACACTGAAGCTTTCTTT. The chain links TRBV6-2 or TRBV6-3 to TRBJ1-1; D gene uncertain. The CDR3 spans 15 residues. Germline V gene sequence: CDR1 MNHEY, CDR2 SVGEGT.

This clonotype showed up many times. The CDR3 DNA is TGTGCCAGCAGCTTGGACCCCCTGTGGGGGGACATTCAGTACTTC. It encodes CASSLDPLWGDIQYF. J is TRBJ2-4 and V is TRBV5-5, with D possibly TRBD2 on 6 matching bases. Germline assignment: CDR1 SGHKS and CDR2 YYEKEE (reference sequence). There are 15 residues in the CDR3. Trimming pared 0 bases from V and 8 bases from J, leaving 15 bases between.

A single count supports this clonotype. Possible read error: a much larger clone is one base away. The chain links TRBV6-1 to TRBJ1-5; a possible D gene is TRBD1 (5 bases). The CDR3 runs to 13 residues. Germline V lookup: CDR1 MNHNS, CDR2 SASEGT. V was shortened by 5 bases and J by 11 bases, with 16 bases between the two germline ends. The chain's CDR3 is CASSQGTDGTQHF. In DNA form, the CDR3 reads TGTGCCAGCAGTCAAGGGACGGACGGGACCCAGCATTTT.

With regard to this clonotype: This may be a read error, as it is one base from a much larger clone. This rearrangement joins TRBV6-1 to TRBJ2-3; D unresolved. CDR1 MNHNS and CDR2 SASEGT come from the germline V gene. The CDR3 is made up of 11 amino acids. This chain's CDR3 is CASTEPDTQYF. CDR3 nucleotide sequence: TGTGCCAGCACTGAACCGGATACGCAGTATTTT.

The chain couples TRBV11-2 to TRBJ2-3; 7 bases align to TRBD2. The CDR3 is made up of 18 amino acids. Germline CDR1 SGHAT, CDR2 FQNNGV. V shed 0 bases and J 2 bases; nucleotides not matched to a gene: 11. The CDR3 DNA is TGTGCCAGCAGCTTAGAATCTCCACCAGCGGGAACCACAGATACGCAGTATTTT. It is translated as CASSLESPPAGTTDTQYF.

As to this clonotype: This may be a read error, as it is one base from a much larger clone. This rearrangement joins TRBV29-1 to TRBJ1-1; D is uncertain. The CDR3 runs to 13 residues. The V gene's germline CDR1 is SQVTM and CDR2 ANQGSEA. V lost 4 bases and J lost 1, with 10 bases in between. The CDR3: CSVASNANTEAFF. The CDR3 coding sequence is TGCAGCGTTGCCTCGAATGCGAACACTGAAGCTTTCTTT.